This T cell receptor beta chain was sequenced during a study of cytomegalovirus exposure and HLA in healthy donors. Overall study results and limits: When analyzed later, the rates of TCR association showed variation by HLA locus, with DRB1 the most and HLA-C the fewest.

The PCR used 60 Vbeta and 13 Jbeta primers. Libraries were prepared by immunoSEQ multiplex PCR; TCRdb keeps only in-frame clonotypes and omits some of them. This sample carries roughly 73,000 clones, around 82% of them seen once, and the ten largest clones take around 3.6%. With respect to this clone: Antigen unknown.

The CDR3 extends over 15 amino acids. V lost 1 base to trimming and J lost 1 base; unmatched junction nucleotides: 3. The germline CDR1 and CDR2 sequences are SGHDT and YYEEEE. This TCR derives from a man aged 35 to 55 in good health and CMV-seronegative. This rearrangement joins TRBV5-6 to TRBJ2-3; 7 bases map to TRBD2. The sequencing sample was made of PBMCs. The CDR3 sequence is CASSLKAGRTDTQYF. CDR3 bases: TGTGCCAGCAGCTTGAAAGCGGGGCGCACAGATACGCAGTATTTT.